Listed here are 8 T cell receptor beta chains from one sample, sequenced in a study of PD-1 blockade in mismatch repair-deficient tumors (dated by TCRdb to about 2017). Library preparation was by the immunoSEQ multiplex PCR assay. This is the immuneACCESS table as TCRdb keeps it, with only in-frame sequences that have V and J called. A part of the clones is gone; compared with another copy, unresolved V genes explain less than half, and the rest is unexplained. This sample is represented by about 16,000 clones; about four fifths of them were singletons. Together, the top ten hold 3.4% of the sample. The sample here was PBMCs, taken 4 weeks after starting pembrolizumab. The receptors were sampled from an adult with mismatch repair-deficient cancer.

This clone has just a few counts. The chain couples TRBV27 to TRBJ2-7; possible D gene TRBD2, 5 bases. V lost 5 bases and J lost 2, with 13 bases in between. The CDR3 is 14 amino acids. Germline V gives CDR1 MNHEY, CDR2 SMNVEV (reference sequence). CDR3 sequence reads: CASSTPGSPYEQYF. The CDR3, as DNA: TGTGCCAGCAGTACCCCGGGGTCACCCTACGAGCAGTACTTC.

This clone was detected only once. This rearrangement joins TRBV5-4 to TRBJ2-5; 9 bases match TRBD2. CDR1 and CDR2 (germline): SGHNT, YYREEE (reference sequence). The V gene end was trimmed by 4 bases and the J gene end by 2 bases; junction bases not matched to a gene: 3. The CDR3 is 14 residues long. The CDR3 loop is CASSPAGGQETQYF. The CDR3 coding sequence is TGTGCCAGCAGCCCAGCGGGGGGACAAGAGACCCAGTACTTC. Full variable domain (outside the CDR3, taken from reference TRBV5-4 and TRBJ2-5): ETGVTQSPTHLIKTRGQQVTLRCSSQSGHNTVSWYQQALGQGPQFIFQYYREEENGRGNFPPRFSGLQFPNYSSELNVNALELDDSALYLCASSPAGGQETQYFGPGTRLLVL.

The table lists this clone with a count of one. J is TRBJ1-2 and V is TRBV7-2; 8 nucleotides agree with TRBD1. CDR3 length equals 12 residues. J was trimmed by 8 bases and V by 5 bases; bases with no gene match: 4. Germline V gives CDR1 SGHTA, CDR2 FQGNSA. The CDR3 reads CASSVQGGGYTF. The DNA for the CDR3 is TGTGCCAGCAGCGTACAGGGGGGAGGCTACACCTTC.

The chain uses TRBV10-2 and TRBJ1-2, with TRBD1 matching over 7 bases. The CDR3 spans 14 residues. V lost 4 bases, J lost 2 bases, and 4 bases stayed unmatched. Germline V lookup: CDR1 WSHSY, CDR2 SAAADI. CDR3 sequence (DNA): TGCGCCAGCAGTGTTCAGACAGGGAACTATGGCTACACCTTC. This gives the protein CASSVQTGNYGYTF.

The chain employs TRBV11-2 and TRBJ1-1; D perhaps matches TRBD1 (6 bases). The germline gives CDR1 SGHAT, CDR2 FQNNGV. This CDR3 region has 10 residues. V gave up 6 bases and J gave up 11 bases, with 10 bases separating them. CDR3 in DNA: TGTGCCAGCAGTAGGGGGGGGGCTTTCTTT. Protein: CASSRGGAFF. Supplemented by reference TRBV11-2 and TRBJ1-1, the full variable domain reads EAGVAQSPRYKIIEKRQSVAFWCNPISGHATLYWYQQILGQGPKLLIQFQNNGVVDDSQLPKDRFSAERLKGVDSTLKIQPAKLEDSAVYLCASSRGGAFFGQGTRLTVV.

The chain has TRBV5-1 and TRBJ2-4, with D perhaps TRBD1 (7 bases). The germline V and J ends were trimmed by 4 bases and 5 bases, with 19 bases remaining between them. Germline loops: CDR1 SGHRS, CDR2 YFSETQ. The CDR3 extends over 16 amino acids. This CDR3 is CASSHVRRGAQNIQYF. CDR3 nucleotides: TGCGCCAGCAGCCACGTGCGCAGGGGGGCCCAAAACATTCAGTACTTC.

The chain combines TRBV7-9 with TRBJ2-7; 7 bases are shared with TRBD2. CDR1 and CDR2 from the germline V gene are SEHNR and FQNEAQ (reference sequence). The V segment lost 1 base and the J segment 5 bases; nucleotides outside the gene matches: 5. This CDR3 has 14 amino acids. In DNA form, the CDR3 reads TGTGCCAGCAGCTTAGAGGGCCGGGGGGACGAGCAGTACTTC. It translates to CASSLEGRGDEQYF.

The CDR3 sequence is CASSEGQGAIGYTF. CDR3 DNA sequence: TGCGCCAGCAGCGAGGGACAGGGGGCGATTGGCTACACCTTC. J is TRBJ1-2 and V is TRBV5-1; the match to TRBD1 covers 12 bases. Germline values: CDR1 SGHRS, CDR2 YFSETQ. The V and J ends lost 4 bases and 7 bases, in that order; junction bases with no gene match: 5. The length of the CDR3 is 14 residues.